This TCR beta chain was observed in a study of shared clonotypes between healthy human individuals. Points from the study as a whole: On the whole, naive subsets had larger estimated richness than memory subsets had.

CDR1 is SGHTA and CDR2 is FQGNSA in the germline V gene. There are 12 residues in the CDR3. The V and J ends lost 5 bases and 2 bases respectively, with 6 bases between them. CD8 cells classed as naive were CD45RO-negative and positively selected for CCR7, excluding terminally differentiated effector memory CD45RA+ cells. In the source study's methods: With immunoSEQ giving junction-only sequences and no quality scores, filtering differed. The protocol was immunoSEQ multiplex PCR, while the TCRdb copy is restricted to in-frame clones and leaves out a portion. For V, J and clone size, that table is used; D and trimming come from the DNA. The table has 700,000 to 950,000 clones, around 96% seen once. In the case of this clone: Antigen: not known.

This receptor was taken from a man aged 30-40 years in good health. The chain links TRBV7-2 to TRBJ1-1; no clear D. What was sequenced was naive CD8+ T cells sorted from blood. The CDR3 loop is CASSPTNTEAFF. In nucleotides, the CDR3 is TGTGCCAGCAGCCCGACAAACACTGAAGCTTTCTTT.